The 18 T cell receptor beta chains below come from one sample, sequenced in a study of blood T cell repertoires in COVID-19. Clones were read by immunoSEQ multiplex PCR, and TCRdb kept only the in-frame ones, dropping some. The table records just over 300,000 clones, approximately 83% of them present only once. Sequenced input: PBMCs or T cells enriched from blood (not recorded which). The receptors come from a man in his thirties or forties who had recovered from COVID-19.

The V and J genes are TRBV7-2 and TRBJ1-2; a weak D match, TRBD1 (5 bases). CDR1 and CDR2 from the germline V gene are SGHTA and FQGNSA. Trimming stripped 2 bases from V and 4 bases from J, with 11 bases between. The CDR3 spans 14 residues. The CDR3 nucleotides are TGTGCCAGCAGCTTACTCCAGGGAAGCTATGGCTACACCTTC. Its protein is CASSLLQGSYGYTF.

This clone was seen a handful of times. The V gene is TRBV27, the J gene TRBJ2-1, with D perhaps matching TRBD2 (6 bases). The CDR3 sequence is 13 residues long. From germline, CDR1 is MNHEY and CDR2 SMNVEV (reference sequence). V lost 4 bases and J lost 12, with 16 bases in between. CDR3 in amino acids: CASSSPSLAGQFF. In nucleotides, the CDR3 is TGTGCCAGCAGTTCCCCATCACTAGCAGGGCAGTTCTTC.

The CDR3 coding sequence is TGTGCCAGCGAGACTCGACAGGGCTACGAGCAGTACTTC. Encoded protein: CASETRQGYEQYF. This rearrangement joins TRBV6-5 to TRBJ2-7; TRBD1 agrees at 7 bases. The germline V gene has CDR1 MNHEY and CDR2 SVGAGI. The CDR3 loop spans 13 amino acids. Trimming removed 8 bases from V and 3 bases from J; junction bases left unmatched: 7.

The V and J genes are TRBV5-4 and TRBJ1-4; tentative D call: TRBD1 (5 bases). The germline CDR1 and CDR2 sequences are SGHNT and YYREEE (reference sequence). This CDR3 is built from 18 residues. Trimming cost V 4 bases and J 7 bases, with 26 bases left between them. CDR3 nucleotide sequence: TGTGCCAGCAGCCACGGGGGGGGAGATCTCGCGTTGAGTGAAAAACTGTTTTTT. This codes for CASSHGGGDLALSEKLFF.

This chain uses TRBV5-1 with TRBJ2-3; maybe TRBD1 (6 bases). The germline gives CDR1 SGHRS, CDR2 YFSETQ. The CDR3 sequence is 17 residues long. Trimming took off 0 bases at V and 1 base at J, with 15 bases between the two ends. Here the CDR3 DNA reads TGCGCCAGCAGCTTGGCCGACAGACCAGGGGGCACAGATACGCAGTATTTT. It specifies CASSLADRPGGTDTQYF.

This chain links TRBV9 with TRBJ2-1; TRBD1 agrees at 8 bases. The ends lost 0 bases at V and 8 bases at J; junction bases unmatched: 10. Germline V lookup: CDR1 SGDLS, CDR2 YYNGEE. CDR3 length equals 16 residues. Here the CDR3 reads CASSVAGGPLGDEQFF. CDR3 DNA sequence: TGTGCCAGCAGCGTAGCAGGGGGCCCCCTCGGAGATGAGCAGTTCTTC.

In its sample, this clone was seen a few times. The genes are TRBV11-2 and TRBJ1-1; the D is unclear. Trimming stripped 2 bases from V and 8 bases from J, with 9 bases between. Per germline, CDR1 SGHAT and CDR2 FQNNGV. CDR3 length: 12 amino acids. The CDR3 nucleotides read TGTGCCAGCAGCTTAAAGCTCGGGGAAGCTTTCTTT. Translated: CASSLKLGEAFF.

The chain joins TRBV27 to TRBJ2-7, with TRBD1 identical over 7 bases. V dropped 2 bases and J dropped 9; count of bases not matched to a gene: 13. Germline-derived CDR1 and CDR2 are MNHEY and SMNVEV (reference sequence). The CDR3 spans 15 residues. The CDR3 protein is CASSLGLGQTRGQYF. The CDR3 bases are TGTGCCAGCAGTTTAGGGTTGGGACAGACCCGTGGGCAGTACTTC.

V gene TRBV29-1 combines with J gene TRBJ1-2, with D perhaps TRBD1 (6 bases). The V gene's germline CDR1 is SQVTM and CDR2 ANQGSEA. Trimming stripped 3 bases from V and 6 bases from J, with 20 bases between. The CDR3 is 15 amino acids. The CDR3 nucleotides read TGCAGCGTTGACGGACGTCAGGGGTTTAGTCATGGCTACACCTTC. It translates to CSVDGRQGFSHGYTF.

In DNA form, the CDR3 reads TGTGCCAGTAGTACCCAAACATTTGGCTACACCTTC. This gives the protein CASSTQTFGYTF. The chain joins TRBV19 to TRBJ1-2; D is unclear. V lost 4 bases and J lost 7, with 10 bases in between. Germline values: CDR1 LNHDA, CDR2 SQIVND (reference sequence). The CDR3 is 12 residues long.

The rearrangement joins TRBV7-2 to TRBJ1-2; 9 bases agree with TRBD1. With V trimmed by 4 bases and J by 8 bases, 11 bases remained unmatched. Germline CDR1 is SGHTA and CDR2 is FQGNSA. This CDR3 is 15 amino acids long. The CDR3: CASSSVWTGEKGYTF. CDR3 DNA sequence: TGTGCCAGCAGCTCTGTCTGGACAGGGGAAAAAGGCTACACCTTC.

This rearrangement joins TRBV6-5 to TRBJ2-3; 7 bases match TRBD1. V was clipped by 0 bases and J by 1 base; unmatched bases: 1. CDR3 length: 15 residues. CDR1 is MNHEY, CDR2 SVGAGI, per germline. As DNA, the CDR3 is TGTGCCAGCAGTTACTCGCAGGGGGGCACAGATACGCAGTATTTT. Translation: CASSYSQGGTDTQYF.

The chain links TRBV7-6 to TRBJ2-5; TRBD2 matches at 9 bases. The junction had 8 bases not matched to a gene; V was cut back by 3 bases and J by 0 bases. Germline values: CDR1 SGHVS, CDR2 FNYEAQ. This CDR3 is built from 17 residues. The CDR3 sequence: CASSLSPRLADQETQYF. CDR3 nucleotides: TGTGCCAGCAGCTTGAGCCCCCGACTAGCGGACCAAGAGACCCAGTACTTC. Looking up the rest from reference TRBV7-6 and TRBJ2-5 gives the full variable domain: GAGVSQSPRYKVTKRGQDVALRCDPISGHVSLYWYRQALGQGPEFLTYFNYEAQQDKSGLPNDRFSAERPEGSISTLTIQRTEQRDSAMYRCASSLSPRLADQETQYFGPGTRLLVL.

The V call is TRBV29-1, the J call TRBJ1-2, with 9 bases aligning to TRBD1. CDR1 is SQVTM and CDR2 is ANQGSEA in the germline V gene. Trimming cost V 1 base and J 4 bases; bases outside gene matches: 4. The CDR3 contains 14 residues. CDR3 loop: CSVEGDRDSYGYTF. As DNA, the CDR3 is TGCAGCGTTGAAGGGGACAGGGATAGCTATGGCTACACCTTC.

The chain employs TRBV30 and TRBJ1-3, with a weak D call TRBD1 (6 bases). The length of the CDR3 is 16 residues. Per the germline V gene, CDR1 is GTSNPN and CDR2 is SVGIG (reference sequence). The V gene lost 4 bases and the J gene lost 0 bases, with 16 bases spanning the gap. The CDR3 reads CAWNGRGSSSGNTIYF. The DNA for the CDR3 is TGTGCCTGGAATGGGAGGGGGTCGAGCTCTGGAAACACCATATATTTT.

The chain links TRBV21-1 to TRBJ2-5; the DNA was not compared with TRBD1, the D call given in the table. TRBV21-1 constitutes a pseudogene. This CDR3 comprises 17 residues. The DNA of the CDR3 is TGTGCCAGCAGCAAAGGCCAGGGGACAGTCCTTCAAGAGACCCAGTACTTC. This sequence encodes CASSKGQGTVLQETQYF.

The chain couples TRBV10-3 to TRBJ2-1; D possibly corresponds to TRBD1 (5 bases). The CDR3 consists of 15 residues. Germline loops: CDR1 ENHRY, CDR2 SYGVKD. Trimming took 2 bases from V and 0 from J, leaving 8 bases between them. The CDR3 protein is CAISEPGSSYNEQFF. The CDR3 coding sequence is TGTGCCATCAGTGAGCCAGGGTCCTCCTACAATGAGCAGTTCTTC.

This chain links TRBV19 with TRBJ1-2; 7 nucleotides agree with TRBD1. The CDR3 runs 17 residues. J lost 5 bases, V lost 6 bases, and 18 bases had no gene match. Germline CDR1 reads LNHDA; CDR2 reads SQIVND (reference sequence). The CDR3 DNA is TGTGCCAGTAGACTCCCCTACAGGGGCTACGGATTATATGGCTACACCTTC. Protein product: CASRLPYRGYGLYGYTF.